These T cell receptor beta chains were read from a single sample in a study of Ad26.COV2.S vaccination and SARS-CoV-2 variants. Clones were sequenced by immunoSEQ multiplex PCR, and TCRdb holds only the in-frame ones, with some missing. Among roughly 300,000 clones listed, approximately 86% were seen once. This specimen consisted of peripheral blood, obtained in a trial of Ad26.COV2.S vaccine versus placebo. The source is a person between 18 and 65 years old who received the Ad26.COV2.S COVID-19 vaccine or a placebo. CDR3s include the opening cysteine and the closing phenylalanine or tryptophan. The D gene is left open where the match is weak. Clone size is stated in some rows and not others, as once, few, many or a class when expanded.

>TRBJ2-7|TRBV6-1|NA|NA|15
CASSEARWGLREQYF
TGTGCCAGCAGTGAAGCGCGTTGGGGTTTGCGGGAGCAGTACTTC
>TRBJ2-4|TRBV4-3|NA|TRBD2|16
CASSQGLAGVRNIQYF
TGCGCCAGCAGCCAAGGACTAGCGGGAGTTAGGAACATTCAGTACTTC
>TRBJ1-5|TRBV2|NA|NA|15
CASSGVGGTNLAQHF
TGTGCCAGCAGTGGGGTAGGGGGGACTAACTTGGCCCAGCATTTT
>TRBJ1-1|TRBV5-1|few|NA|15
CASSFQTGANTEAFF
TGCGCCAGCAGCTTTCAGACAGGAGCCAACACTGAAGCTTTCTTT
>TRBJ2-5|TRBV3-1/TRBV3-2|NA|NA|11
CASSLGETQYF
TGTGCCAGCAGTCTCGGGGAGACCCAGTACTTC
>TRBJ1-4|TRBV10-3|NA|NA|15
CAISESEEVSGRLFF
TGTGCCATCAGTGAGTCAGAAGAGGTCTCAGGGAGACTGTTTTTT
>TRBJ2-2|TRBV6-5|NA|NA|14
CATSSGANTGELFF
TGTGCCACAAGTAGCGGAGCGAACACCGGGGAGCTGTTTTTT
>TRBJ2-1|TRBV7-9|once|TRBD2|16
CASSLTTSGGRDEQFF
TGTGCCAGCAGCTTAACAACTAGCGGGGGGCGGGATGAGCAGTTCTTC
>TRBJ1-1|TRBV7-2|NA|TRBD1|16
CASSLGQGVGKPEAFF
TGTGCCAGCAGCTTAGGCCAGGGGGTGGGGAAGCCTGAAGCTTTCTTT
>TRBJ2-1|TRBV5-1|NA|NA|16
CASSLEGRGPYNEQFF
TGCGCCAGCAGCTTGGAGGGCAGGGGCCCCTACAATGAGCAGTTCTTC
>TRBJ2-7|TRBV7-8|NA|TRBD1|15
CASSSGTGGPYEQYF
TGTGCCAGCAGCTCGGGGACAGGGGGCCCCTACGAGCAGTACTTC
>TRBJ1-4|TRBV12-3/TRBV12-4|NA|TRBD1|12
CASRGGQEKLFF
TGTGCCAGCAGAGGGGGACAGGAAAAACTGTTTTTT
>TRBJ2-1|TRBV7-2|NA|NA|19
CASSLRVLIDFRASNEQFF
TGTGCCAGCAGCTTACGGGTGCTTATTGACTTCAGGGCGAGCAATGAGCAGTTCTTC
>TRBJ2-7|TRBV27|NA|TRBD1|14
CASSLGDRAYEQYF
TGTGCCAGCAGTTTAGGGGACAGAGCCTACGAGCAGTACTTC
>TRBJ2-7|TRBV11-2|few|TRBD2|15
CASSPRLAGTYEQYF
TGTGCCAGCAGCCCAAGACTAGCGGGGACTTACGAGCAGTACTTC
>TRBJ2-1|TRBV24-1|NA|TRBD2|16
CATSDPGTSGRREQFF
TGTGCCACCAGTGACCCCGGGACTAGCGGGAGGAGAGAGCAGTTCTTC
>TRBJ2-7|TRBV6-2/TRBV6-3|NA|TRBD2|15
CASSSREVASYEQYF
TGTGCCAGCAGTTCGCGGGAGGTGGCATCCTACGAGCAGTACTTC
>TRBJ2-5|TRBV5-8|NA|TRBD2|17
CASRVMSASGGPGAQYF
TGTGCCAGCAGGGTGATGTCGGCTAGCGGGGGGCCCGGGGCCCAGTACTTC
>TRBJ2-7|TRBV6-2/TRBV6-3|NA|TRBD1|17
CASSQSHRGRFPYEQYF
TGTGCCAGCAGTCAATCTCACAGGGGGCGGTTTCCCTACGAGCAGTACTTC
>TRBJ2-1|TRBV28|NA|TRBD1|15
CASSFPLGQASGQFF
TGTGCCAGCAGTTTCCCCCTAGGACAGGCTTCAGGGCAGTTCTTC
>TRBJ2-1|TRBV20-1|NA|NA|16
CSASQGGSYSYNEQFF
TGCAGTGCTAGTCAGGGGGGGAGTTATAGTTACAATGAGCAGTTCTTC
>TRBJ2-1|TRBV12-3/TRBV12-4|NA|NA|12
CASSLTPNEQFF
TGTGCCAGCAGTTTAACCCCTAATGAGCAGTTCTTC
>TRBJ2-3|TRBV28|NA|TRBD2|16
CASNGLAGEVGDTQYF
TGTGCCAGCAATGGACTAGCGGGAGAGGTAGGAGATACGCAGTATTTT
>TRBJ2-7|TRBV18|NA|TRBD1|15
CASSDNRGSSYEQYF
TGTGCCAGCTCCGATAACAGGGGAAGCTCCTACGAGCAGTACTTC
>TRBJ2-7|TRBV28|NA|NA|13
CASRLSGSYEQYF
TGTGCCAGCCGTCTATCCGGTTCCTACGAGCAGTACTTC
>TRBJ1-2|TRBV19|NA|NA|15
CASSIEARGSGGYTF
TGTGCCAGTAGTATAGAGGCCCGGGGTTCGGGCGGCTACACCTTC
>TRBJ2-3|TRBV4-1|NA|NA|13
CASSQDAGRTQYF
TGCGCCAGCAGCCAAGACGCGGGGAGGACGCAGTATTTT
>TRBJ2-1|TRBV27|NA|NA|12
CASSLRDNEQFF
TGTGCCAGCAGTCTGAGAGACAATGAGCAGTTCTTC
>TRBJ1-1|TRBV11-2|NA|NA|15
CASSLDAQLNTEAFF
TGTGCCAGCAGCTTAGATGCACAGCTGAACACTGAAGCTTTCTTT
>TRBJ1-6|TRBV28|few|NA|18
CASSSPGHLTTYNSPLHF
TGTGCCAGCAGTTCACCGGGACATCTCACTACCTATAATTCACCCCTCCACTTT
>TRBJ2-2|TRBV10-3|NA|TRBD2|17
CAIAGPGTSGGGGELFF
TGTGCCATTGCGGGCCCTGGGACTAGCGGAGGTGGCGGGGAGCTGTTTTTT
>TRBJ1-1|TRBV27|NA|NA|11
CASREMTKAFF
TGTGCGAGCAGGGAGATGACCAAAGCTTTCTTT
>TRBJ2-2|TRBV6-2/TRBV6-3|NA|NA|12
CASSYEMGELFF
TGTGCCAGCAGTTACGAGATGGGGGAGCTGTTTTTT
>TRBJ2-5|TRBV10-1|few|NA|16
CASSESTGGGRETQYF
TGCGCCAGCAGTGAGTCGACGGGGGGCGGAAGGGAGACCCAGTACTTC
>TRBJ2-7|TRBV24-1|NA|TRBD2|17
CATSDPPGTSGSYEQYF
TGTGCCACCAGTGACCCCCCCGGGACTAGCGGCTCCTACGAGCAGTACTTC
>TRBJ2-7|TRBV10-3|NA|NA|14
CAISPGPRSAEQYF
TGTGCCATCAGTCCGGGGCCCAGGTCGGCCGAGCAGTACTTC
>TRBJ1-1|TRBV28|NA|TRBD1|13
CASTTGAGWAAFF
TGTGCCAGCACCACAGGGGCAGGGTGGGCAGCTTTCTTT
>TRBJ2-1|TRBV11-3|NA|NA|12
CASSPTSGEQFF
TGTGCCAGCAGCCCTACCTCAGGTGAGCAGTTCTTC
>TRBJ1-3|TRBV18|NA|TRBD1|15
CASSITGDSRNTIYF
TGTGCCAGCTCCATAACGGGGGACAGCCGAAACACCATATATTTT
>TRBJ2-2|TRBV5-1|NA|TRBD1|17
CASSPNGQGYGSGELFF
TGCGCCAGCAGCCCAAATGGACAGGGCTATGGGTCCGGGGAGCTGTTTTTT
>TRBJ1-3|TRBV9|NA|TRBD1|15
CASSDDRGHGNTIYF
TGTGCCAGCAGCGACGACAGGGGCCATGGAAACACCATATATTTT
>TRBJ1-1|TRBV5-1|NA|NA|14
CASSPGRLNTEAFF
TGCGCCAGCAGTCCTGGACGCCTGAACACTGAAGCTTTCTTT
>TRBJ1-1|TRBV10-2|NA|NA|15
CASSESPASNTEAFF
TGCGCCAGCAGTGAGTCCCCCGCGTCGAACACTGAAGCTTTCTTT
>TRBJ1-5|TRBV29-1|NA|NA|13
CSVAVQRNQPQHF
TGCAGCGTGGCAGTACAACGGAATCAGCCCCAGCATTTT
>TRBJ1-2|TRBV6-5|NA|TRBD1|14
CASRVTGGEYGYTF
TGTGCCAGCAGGGTGACAGGGGGCGAATATGGCTACACCTTC